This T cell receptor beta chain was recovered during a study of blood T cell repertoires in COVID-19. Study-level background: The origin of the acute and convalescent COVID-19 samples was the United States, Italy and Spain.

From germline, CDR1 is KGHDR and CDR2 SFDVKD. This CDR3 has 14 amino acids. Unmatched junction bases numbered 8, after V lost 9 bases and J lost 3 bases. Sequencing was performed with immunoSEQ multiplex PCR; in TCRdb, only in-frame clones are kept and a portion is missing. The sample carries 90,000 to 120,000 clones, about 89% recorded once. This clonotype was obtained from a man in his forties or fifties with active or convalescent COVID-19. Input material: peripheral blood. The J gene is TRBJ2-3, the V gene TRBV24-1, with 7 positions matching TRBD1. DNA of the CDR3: TGTGCCACCGGAGAAGGACAGGTGACAGATACGCAGTATTTT. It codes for CATGEGQVTDTQYF.